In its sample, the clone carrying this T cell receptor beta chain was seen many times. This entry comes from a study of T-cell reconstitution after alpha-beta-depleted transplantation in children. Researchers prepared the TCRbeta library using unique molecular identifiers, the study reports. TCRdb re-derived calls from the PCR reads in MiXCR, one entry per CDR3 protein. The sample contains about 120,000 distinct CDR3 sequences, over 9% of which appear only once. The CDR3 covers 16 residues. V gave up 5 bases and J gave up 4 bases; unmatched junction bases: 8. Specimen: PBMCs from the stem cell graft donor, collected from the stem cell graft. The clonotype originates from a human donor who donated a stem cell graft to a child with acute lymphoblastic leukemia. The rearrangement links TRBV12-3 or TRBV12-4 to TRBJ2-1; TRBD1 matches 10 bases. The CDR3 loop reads CASSPTGGSFYNEQFF. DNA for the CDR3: TGTGCCAGCAGTCCGACAGGGGGCTCTTTTTACAATGAGCAGTTCTTC.